The present entry profiles one T cell receptor beta chain with its context. The antigen remains undetermined. The data originate from a study of lymphopenia after photon versus proton radiotherapy. The study's findings and limits: In patients who died, overall survival fell as post-nadir TCR diversity dropped more.

From germline, CDR1 is SGHTS and CDR2 YDEGEE. The CDR3 covers 15 residues. Trimming cost V 0 bases and J 6 bases, with 16 bases left between them. Assay: immunoSEQ multiplex PCR; the TCRdb copy retains only in-frame clones and omits some. The sample contains roughly 65,000 clones, roughly 93% of which appear only once. This TCR was recovered from a woman aged 70-85 years with pancreatic cancer. Sequencing was performed on peripheral blood, taken from a patient treated with photon-based radiotherapy. The rearrangement uses TRBV5-8 and TRBJ2-7; the D gene is possibly TRBD1 (6 bases). CDR3 nucleotides: TGTGCCAGCAGCTTGGCCTTCACAGGGCTCTCCGAGCAGTACTTC. This sequence encodes CASSLAFTGLSEQYF.